This T cell receptor (beta chain) is drawn from a study of regulatory T cells in long-lasting Graves disease. Study in general: Duration of antithyroid drug therapy among newly diagnosed Graves' patients was under 3 months.

This CDR3 contains 16 residues. CDR1 is KGHSH, CDR2 LQKENI, per germline. The V and J ends lost 6 bases and 6 bases respectively, with 23 bases between them. Arm-PCR with iRepertoire HTBI primers amplified the CDR3 regions for these TCR beta libraries. TCRdb independently ran MiXCR on the multiplex PCR reads; one entry per CDR3 protein. The profile covers approximately 460,000 distinct CDR3 sequences, with about 16% appearing a single time and about 10% taken by the ten largest. Time point reported: newly diagnosed GD, antithyroid drugs for less than 3 months. From PBMCs, RNA was extracted and then used to make the TCR library. This clonotype was detected a few times. The target antigen is unknown. The study, taken as a whole, reports: Lower TCR diversity was seen in persistent Graves' patients than in newly diagnosed ones. Persistent disease was characterized by preferential usage of TRBV28, TRBJ1-2 and TRBJ2-5.

These same records also appear under a second study, on T cells in Graves' hyperthyroidism and ophthalmopathy. That paper notes: First-round RT-PCR of the TCR CDR3 relied on the HTBI primer set.

This sample comprised peripheral blood mononuclear cells (PBMCs), obtained at new diagnosis, from a patient treated with antithyroid drugs. The source is a woman aged 30 to 39 with Graves disease. The chain couples TRBV18 to TRBJ1-1; TRBD1 is a possible D gene (6 bases). The CDR3 region has the DNA TGTGCCAGCTCCCCTAGACTTACAGGGTCCCAGCCTGAAGCTTTCTTT. Its translation: CASSPRLTGSQPEAFF.